Listed below are T cell receptor beta chains from one sample, sequenced in a study of T cell responses to AZD1222 COVID-19 vaccine. Only in-frame clones appear in the TCRdb table, and some are missing; sequencing was by immunoSEQ multiplex PCR. The table has approximately 180,000 clones, just over 85% seen once. The starting material was peripheral blood, obtained on day 0 of AZD1222 vaccination. Source of these receptors: an adult in good health. The CDR3 runs from the conserved cysteine through the conserved F or W. A D gene is named only where the DNA matches it firmly. Clone size is given for some rows only: seen once, a few or many times, or a class if the clone is expanded.

cdr3_length	j_call	clone_size	v_call	d_call	cdr3_aa	cdr3_nt
16	TRBJ2-1	-	TRBV18	-	CASSWGSGIPYNEQFF	TGTGCCAGCTCCTGGGGATCGGGGATCCCCTACAATGAGCAGTTCTTC
16	TRBJ2-5	-	TRBV7-2	TRBD1	CASSSSRDRTQETQYF	TGTGCCAGCAGCTCATCCCGGGACAGGACACAAGAGACCCAGTACTTC
16	TRBJ1-6	-	TRBV7-2	TRBD1	CASSFDRGQGNSPLHF	TGTGCCAGCAGCTTCGACAGGGGCCAGGGTAATTCACCCCTCCACTTT
18	TRBJ1-3	-	TRBV5-1	TRBD1	CASSPTGGQAFIRNTIYF	TGCGCCAGCAGCCCGACGGGCGGACAGGCCTTTATCAGAAACACCATATATTTT
14	TRBJ1-2	-	TRBV5-1	-	CASSLGYQAHGYTF	TGCGCCAGCAGCTTGGGGTACCAGGCACATGGCTACACCTTC
16	TRBJ2-2	-	TRBV7-6	TRBD2	CASSLAGGGASGELFF	TGTGCCAGCAGCTTAGCAGGCGGGGGGGCCTCCGGGGAGCTGTTTTTT
16	TRBJ2-5	few	TRBV3-1/TRBV3-2	-	CASSQDVTALQETQYF	TGTGCCAGCAGCCAAGATGTGACAGCCCTACAAGAGACCCAGTACTTC
15	TRBJ1-3	-	TRBV7-9	TRBD1	CASSPRQGTGNTIYF	TGTGCCAGCAGCCCCCGACAGGGAACAGGAAACACCATATATTTT
13	TRBJ2-7	-	TRBV28	-	CAGAGAIGSEQYF	TGTGCCGGGGCAGGGGCTATAGGTAGCGAGCAGTACTTC
13	TRBJ2-3	few	TRBV28	TRBD1	CASSSGQADTQYF	TGTGCCAGCAGTTCTGGACAGGCAGATACGCAGTATTTT
16	TRBJ1-6	-	TRBV5-1	TRBD1	CASSLGQGARNSPLHF	TGCGCCAGCAGCTTAGGACAGGGGGCGAGAAATTCACCCCTCCACTTT
15	TRBJ2-1	-	TRBV6-5	-	CASSYSGATYNEQFF	TGTGCCAGCAGTTACTCAGGGGCAACCTACAATGAGCAGTTCTTC
16	TRBJ2-3	-	TRBV5-1	TRBD1	CASSGGQWGSTDTQYF	TGCGCCAGCAGCGGGGGACAGTGGGGTAGCACAGATACGCAGTATTTT
14	TRBJ1-2	-	TRBV18	-	CASSDRTDFDGYTF	TGTGCCAGCTCAGATCGGACAGATTTTGATGGCTACACCTTC
15	TRBJ2-7	-	TRBV6-1	-	CASSDEGGAAYEQYF	TGTGCCAGCAGTGATGAGGGGGGGGCCGCCTACGAGCAGTACTTC
14	TRBJ2-2	-	TRBV10-3	-	CAISESRDTGELFF	TGTGCCATCAGTGAGTCGAGGGACACCGGGGAGCTGTTTTTT
13	TRBJ1-5	-	TRBV4-3	-	CASSQEWGQPQHF	TGCGCCAGCAGCCAAGAGTGGGGTCAGCCCCAGCATTTT
14	TRBJ1-1	few	TRBV11-2	-	CASSTRRRNTEAFF	TGTGCCAGCAGCACACGACGGAGGAACACTGAAGCTTTCTTT
14	TRBJ1-2	-	TRBV6-5	-	CASSYPGTLHGYTF	TGTGCCAGCAGTTACCCCGGGACCCTCCATGGCTACACCTTC
13	TRBJ2-1	-	TRBV28	-	CASWTGSYNEQFF	TGTGCCAGCTGGACGGGCTCCTACAATGAGCAGTTCTTC
15	TRBJ1-5	-	TRBV15	-	CATSREWQGNQPQHF	TGTGCCACCAGCAGAGAGTGGCAGGGCAATCAGCCCCAGCATTTT
19	TRBJ1-4	-	TRBV20-1	-	CSASGARGSIVATNEKLFF	TGCAGTGCTAGTGGGGCCAGGGGTAGTATAGTAGCAACTAATGAAAAACTGTTTTTT
12	TRBJ2-3	few	TRBV6-2/TRBV6-3	-	CASSLHTDTQYF	TGTGCCAGCAGTCTCCACACAGATACGCAGTATTTT
19	TRBJ2-2	-	TRBV7-6	-	CASSLVTVASYANTGELFF	TGTGCCAGCAGCTTAGTGACGGTAGCCTCCTACGCGAACACCGGGGAGCTGTTTTTT
14	TRBJ2-3	-	TRBV3-1/TRBV3-2	TRBD1	CASSQLTGTDTQYF	TGTGCCAGCAGCCAACTGACAGGGACGGATACGCAGTATTTT
15	TRBJ2-7	-	TRBV5-4	-	CASSLGGTDNYEQYF	TGTGCCAGCAGCTTAGGCGGGACAGATAACTACGAGCAGTACTTC
16	TRBJ1-3	-	TRBV10-3	-	CAISPEWDTAGNTIYF	TGTGCCATCAGCCCTGAATGGGACACTGCAGGAAACACCATATATTTT
11	TRBJ1-3	-	TRBV20-1	-	CSARSGNTIYF	TGCAGTGCTAGATCTGGAAACACCATATATTTT
14	TRBJ2-5	once	TRBV9	-	CASSVGPSAETQYF	TGTGCCAGCAGCGTGGGACCATCCGCGGAGACCCAGTACTTC
13	TRBJ2-7	-	TRBV6-1	-	CASSERHGYEQYF	TGTGCCAGCAGTGAGAGGCATGGCTACGAGCAGTACTTC
17	TRBJ1-1	-	TRBV5-1	TRBD1	CASSSNPSMRGRAGTFF	TGCGCCAGCAGCTCGAACCCGTCAATGAGGGGGCGGGCGGGGACTTTCTTT
16	TRBJ1-5	-	TRBV15	-	CATSEFRTEPNQPQHF	TGTGCCACCAGCGAGTTTAGGACCGAGCCCAATCAGCCCCAGCATTTT
13	TRBJ2-5	-	TRBV5-1	-	CASSSGFQETQYF	TGCGCCAGCAGCTCCGGGTTTCAAGAGACCCAGTACTTC
13	TRBJ2-1	-	TRBV6-6	-	CASRDLGIPEQFF	TGTGCCAGCAGGGACTTAGGGATTCCTGAGCAGTTCTTC
12	TRBJ1-2	-	TRBV9	-	CASSASNYGYTF	TGTGCCAGCAGCGCCTCAAACTATGGCTACACCTTC
16	TRBJ2-7	few	TRBV7-2	-	CASSLASGSGYYEQYF	TGTGCCAGCAGCTTAGCGAGTGGCAGCGGATACTACGAGCAGTACTTC
13	TRBJ2-7	-	TRBV29-1	-	CSVVLQDFYEQYF	TGCAGCGTTGTTCTTCAGGACTTCTACGAGCAGTACTTC
17	TRBJ2-2	-	TRBV18	TRBD2	CASSPGGRGGDTGELFF	TGTGCCAGCTCACCAGGGGGACGGGGGGGCGACACCGGGGAGCTGTTTTTT
18	TRBJ2-6	-	TRBV7-6	-	CASSLEGLHSSGANVLTF	TGTGCCAGCAGCTTAGAAGGACTCCACAGCTCTGGGGCCAACGTCCTGACTTTC
16	TRBJ2-6	-	TRBV9	-	CASSGSFSSGANVLTF	TGTGCCAGCAGCGGTTCCTTCTCCTCTGGGGCCAACGTCCTGACTTTC
16	TRBJ2-3	-	TRBV24-1	TRBD1	CATSDPQGGGTDTQYF	TGTGCCACCAGTGATCCACAGGGGGGTGGCACAGATACGCAGTATTTT
14	TRBJ2-3	once	TRBV2	-	CASTLEASTDTQYF	TGTGCCAGCACACTTGAAGCTAGCACAGATACGCAGTATTTT
11	TRBJ2-7	-	TRBV5-1	-	CASSRGDEQYF	TGCGCCAGCAGTCGGGGTGACGAGCAGTACTTC
14	TRBJ2-7	-	TRBV5-4	-	CASSLEMNSYEQYF	TGTGCCAGCAGCTTGGAGATGAACTCTTACGAGCAGTACTTC
14	TRBJ1-1	-	TRBV28	TRBD1	CASRRIDRDGEAFF	TGTGCCAGCAGACGTATCGACAGGGATGGTGAAGCTTTCTTT
13	TRBJ1-4	-	TRBV5-6	-	CASSGGFTAKLFF	TGTGCCAGCAGCGGGGGATTCACGGCAAAACTGTTTTTT
12	TRBJ1-6	-	TRBV6-5	TRBD1	CAGRQGDSPLHF	TGTGCCGGGAGACAGGGGGATTCACCCCTCCACTTT
16	TRBJ2-3	-	TRBV7-3	TRBD2	CASSLTSGGRADTQYF	TGTGCCAGCAGCTTGACCAGCGGGGGGAGAGCAGATACGCAGTATTTT
13	TRBJ2-7	once	TRBV28	-	CASSSSARYEQYF	TGTGCCAGCAGTTCCTCGGCGAGGTACGAGCAGTACTTC
17	TRBJ2-7	few	TRBV30	-	CAWSVPRTGIDPYEQYF	TGTGCCTGGAGTGTACCCCGGACGGGGATCGATCCCTACGAGCAGTACTTC
13	TRBJ2-3	-	TRBV19	-	CASSIQLTDTQYF	TGTGCCAGTAGTATCCAGCTAACAGATACGCAGTATTTT
15	TRBJ1-2	few	TRBV11-1	-	CASSHLTRGFRGYTF	TGTGCCAGCAGCCATCTGACTCGGGGATTTCGTGGCTACACCTTC
12	TRBJ2-7	-	TRBV5-6	-	CASSTDHYEQYF	TGTGCCAGCAGCACCGACCACTACGAGCAGTACTTC